This T cell receptor beta chain was sequenced during a study of graft-versus-host responses after intestinal transplantation (dated by TCRdb to about 2021). Background for the entire study: Recipients received multivisceral, liver-intestinal, or isolated intestinal transplants. A peak of at least 4% donor T cells among recipient peripheral blood mononuclear cells was the definition used for donor T cell macrochimerism. Bulk TCR-beta CDR3 sequencing was used to track graft-versus-host and host-versus-graft alloreactive T cell clones in the graft, circulation and bone marrow after intestinal transplantation. To identify alloreactive clones, pre-transplant mixed lymphocyte reaction products were sequenced and then compared with unstimulated pre-transplant donor and recipient T cells. Of the 20 to 25 intestinal transplant recipients enrolled in the cohort, one of whom was a retransplant, a few patients without pretransplant specimens were excluded. All recipients received anti-thymocyte globulin induction followed by maintenance tacrolimus and steroids for about three years. Rather than going through the commercial service, samples from a few later patients were sequenced in-house on an Illumina MiSeq and processed with MiXCR.

What the time point label conveys for this sample: cells obtained before transplantation from donor or recipient. CD3+CD4+ and CD3+CD8+ populations were FACS-sorted from unstimulated pre-transplant donor and recipient cells taken from spleen or lymph nodes. On this clone: The clone's antigen remains unknown. The input lacks base qualities; no much larger clone sits a single base away.

Overall study outcomes, separate from this receptor: In the allografts of patients with donor T cell macrochimerism, GvH to HvG T cell clonal ratios were high. GvH clones were detected in recipient bone marrow, and some of these GvH clones were observed earlier in ileal mucosa or blood, consistent with an intestinal mucosal origin. The relatively low number and heterogeneity of intestinal transplant patients limited the conclusions. Early after transplant, declines in HvG clones were associated with peak levels of circulating GvH clones.

The library was prepared using the immunoSEQ multiplex PCR assay. In most patients, genomic DNA was isolated using the Qiagen DNeasy Blood and Tissue Kit and sent frozen to Adaptive Biotechnologies for TCR sequencing. Adaptive Biotechnologies carried out high-throughput TCR-beta CDR3 sequencing of genomic DNA for most patients. The authors processed their data as follows. TCR sequencing data for more than 15 patients were retrieved from Adaptive's ImmunoSEQ software; a few other patients were processed with MiXCR and VDJtools. To correct CD4 versus CD8 sorting errors, any sequence found in both subsets at a frequency ratio below 5:1 was removed. CDR3 nucleotide sequences shared by donor and recipient were removed because the origin of these sequences could not be assigned. At least 2-fold expansion over unstimulated cells and a minimum CFSE-low frequency of 0.002% (template counts) or 0.001% (read counts) were required for clones to be classified as alloreactive. A clone was considered mappable if detected in the sequenced pre-transplant spleen, lymph node, or MLR CFSE-low populations of the donor or recipient. The cumulative frequency of alloreactive clones was calculated as a percentage of all sequences, weighted by copy number. TCRdb limited this immuneACCESS table to in-frame rearrangements with V and J called. A share of clones is missing; checked studies link under half to unresolved V genes, and the rest is unexplained. V, J and clone size derive from that table, while D and trimming were established from the DNA sequence. The sample contains approximately 90,000 clones, 80% to 95% of them found a single time. The top ten clonotypes cover roughly 0.44% of the sample.

Sequencing was performed on unstimulated CD8+ T cells sorted from spleen or lymph node cells, taken before transplant. The source is a human donor who was the organ donor for an intestinal transplant.

At the DNA level, the sequence is TGTGCCAGCAGCTCTGAGACTAGCGGAATCACAGATACGCAGTATTTT. Its coded protein is CASSSETSGITDTQYF. This chain joins TRBV5-4 to TRBJ2-3, and 9 junction bases match TRBD2. Here V drops 3 bases and J drops 2 bases, and the junction holds 7 bases not matched to any gene. The germline V gene (reference sequence) sets CDR1 to SGHNT and CDR2 to YYREEE. The CDR3 spans 16 residues, from the cysteine through the phenylalanine. Only the CDR3 portion is preserved as DNA: 48 bases, with reading frame beginning at the first base.